This record covers a single TCR beta chain. Clones were sequenced by immunoSEQ multiplex PCR, and TCRdb holds only the in-frame ones, with some missing. The sample records about 240,000 clones, about four fifths being singletons. The data derive from a study of blood T cell repertoires in COVID-19. On the study more broadly: Italy, Spain and the United States were the sources of the convalescent and acute COVID-19 samples. The analysed material was cDNA or gDNA that came from T cells, B-cell-depleted T cells, or PBMCs.

CDR1 MDHEN and CDR2 SYDVKM come from the germline V gene. Trimming removed 5 bases from V and 13 bases from J; junction bases left unmatched: 6. The CDR3 is 12 residues long. Allocation to cohorts depended on clinical history reported by the participants. The V call is TRBV28, the J call TRBJ1-5; 9 bases line up with TRBD1. This TCR was recovered from a woman aged 40-49 years who had been exposed to COVID-19. The source material was PBMCs or T cells enriched from blood (not recorded which). CDR3 amino acids: CASSRDRARQHF. The CDR3 nucleotides read TGTGCCAGCAGTAGGGACAGGGCCCGGCAGCATTTT. The whole variable domain, filled in from reference TRBV28 and TRBJ1-5, reads DVKVTQSSRYLVKRTGEKVFLECVQDMDHENMFWYRQDPGLGLRLIYFSYDVKMKEKGDIPEGYSVSREKKERFSLILESASTNQTSMYLCASSRDRARQHFGDGTRLSIL.